What follows are 4 T cell receptor beta chains derived from one specimen sequenced in a study of blood T cell repertoires in COVID-19. The repertoire was sequenced with immunoSEQ multiplex PCR; TCRdb's copy has only in-frame clones and lacks some. The table includes 490,000 or so clones, roughly 88% detected once. The specimen was PBMCs or T cells enriched from blood (not recorded which). These TCRs come from a woman in her forties who had recovered from COVID-19.

This chain links TRBV2 with TRBJ2-2, with TRBD2 matching 12 bases. Germline V CDR1 and CDR2: SNHLY, FYNNEI. V dropped 0 bases and J dropped 4; count of bases not matched to a gene: 9. The CDR3 has 19 residues. This CDR3 reads CASSEARGLAGRTTGELFF. The CDR3 DNA sequence: TGTGCCAGCAGTGAAGCGCGAGGACTAGCGGGACGAACCACCGGGGAGCTGTTTTTT.

The sample holds one count of this clone. Distinct nucleotide sequences in the sample also encode this CDR3. This chain uses TRBV9 with TRBJ1-1; D call uncertain. The CDR3 runs to 13 residues. Germline V lookup: CDR1 SGDLS, CDR2 YYNGEE. Trimming shortened V by 2 bases and J by 3 bases, and 8 bases separated the two germline ends. CDR3 amino acids: CASSVPPDTEAFF. As DNA, the CDR3 is TGTGCCAGCAGCGTTCCCCCAGACACTGAAGCTTTCTTT.

The chain carries TRBV29-1 and TRBJ1-2, with D possibly being TRBD1 (6 bases). Germline V CDR1 and CDR2: SQVTM, ANQGSEA. The germline V and J ends were trimmed by 5 bases and 2 bases, with 12 bases remaining between them. There are 13 residues in the CDR3. In nucleotides, the CDR3 is TGCAGCGTTCGACAGGTTCTGAACTATGGCTACACCTTC. This encodes CSVRQVLNYGYTF.

This rearrangement joins TRBV24-1 to TRBJ1-2; 11 nucleotides agree with TRBD1. V was pared by 9 bases and J by 5 bases, with 7 bases of the junction left unmatched. In germline, CDR1 is KGHDR, CDR2 SFDVKD. CDR3 size: 14 residues. The DNA for the CDR3 is TGTGCCACCTCCCGGACAGGGGGCCAGTATGGCTACACCTTC. This gives the protein CATSRTGGQYGYTF.